These 28 T cell receptor beta chains were all obtained from the same sample, sequenced in a study of T cell responses to AZD1222 COVID-19 vaccine. Clones were read by immunoSEQ multiplex PCR, and TCRdb kept only the in-frame ones, dropping some. The sample lists roughly 250,000 clones, approximately 95% occurring once. Sequenced material: peripheral blood, taken on day 0 of AZD1222 vaccination. The source is an adult in good health.

The chain joins TRBV5-1 to TRBJ2-1, with TRBD1 matching over 10 bases. The germline V gene has CDR1 SGHRS and CDR2 YFSETQ. The V gene end was trimmed by 0 bases and the J gene end by 1 base; junction bases not matched to a gene: 7. This CDR3 has 18 amino acids. CDR3 bases: TGCGCCAGCAGCTTGGGGGGACAGGGGACGGGTTCCTACAATGAGCAGTTCTTC. Its translation is CASSLGGQGTGSYNEQFF.

V is TRBV2 and J is TRBJ2-2; no firm D call. CDR3 size: 11 residues. The ends were cut back, 8 bases at V and 3 bases at J, with 4 bases in the middle. Germline assignment: CDR1 SNHLY and CDR2 FYNNEI. In DNA form, the CDR3 reads TGTGCCAGCCTCTACACCGGGGAGCTGTTTTTT. Amino acids: CASLYTGELFF.

This chain links TRBV5-1 with TRBJ1-6; D unresolved. Germline V CDR1 and CDR2: SGHRS, YFSETQ. V dropped 4 bases and J dropped 10 bases, with 15 bases sitting between them. There are 14 residues in the CDR3. CDR3 sequence: CASSPSNSHSPLHF. In nucleotides, the CDR3 is TGCGCCAGCAGCCCTTCGAACAGTCACTCACCCCTCCACTTT.

V and J are TRBV28 and TRBJ1-1, with D perhaps matching TRBD1 (6 bases). Germline lookup yields CDR1 MDHEN and CDR2 SYDVKM. V lost 11 bases, J lost 1 base, and 11 bases lay in between. The CDR3 loop spans 12 amino acids. DNA of the CDR3: TGTGCCTCCGGGACACAGAACACTGAAGCTTTCTTT. It yields the protein CASGTQNTEAFF. The variable domain in full, completed from reference TRBV28 and TRBJ1-1, reads DVKVTQSSRYLVKRTGEKVFLECVQDMDHENMFWYRQDPGLGLRLIYFSYDVKMKEKGDIPEGYSVSREKKERFSLILESASTNQTSMYLCASGTQNTEAFFGQGTRLTVV.

V gene TRBV5-1 combines with J gene TRBJ2-7, with 8 bases matching TRBD1. The CDR3 length is 15 residues. The V segment lost 0 bases and the J segment 7 bases; nucleotides outside the gene matches: 9. Per germline, CDR1 SGHRS and CDR2 YFSETQ. The CDR3: CASSLVGQGNPEQYF. In DNA, the CDR3 is TGCGCCAGCAGCTTGGTAGGACAGGGTAATCCTGAGCAGTACTTC. Full variable domain (remainder filled in from reference TRBV5-1 and TRBJ2-7): KAGVTQTPRYLIKTRGQQVTLSCSPISGHRSVSWYQQTPGQGLQFLFEYFSETQRNKGNFPGRFSGRQFSNSRSEMNVSTLELGDSALYLCASSLVGQGNPEQYFGPGTRLTVT.

The table lists this clone with a few counts. This rearrangement joins TRBV5-6 to TRBJ2-2; perhaps TRBD2 as D (6 bases). CDR3 length: 15 residues. From germline, CDR1 is SGHDT and CDR2 YYEEEE. Trimming cost V 2 bases and J 2 bases, with 10 bases left between them. The CDR3 region is CASSLEGTNTGELFF. CDR3 nucleotides: TGTGCCAGCAGCTTAGAGGGGACTAACACCGGGGAGCTGTTTTTT.

Concerning this clone itself: The sample carries other DNA sequences with the same CDR3. The J gene is TRBJ2-2, the V gene TRBV18, with D uncertain. CDR1 is KGHSH and CDR2 is LQKENI in the germline V gene. Between the trimmed V and J ends, which lost 2 bases and 2 bases, there was a span of 9 bases. The CDR3 runs to 15 residues. The CDR3 DNA sequence: TGTGCCAGCTCACCAAACGGCCCAAACACCGGGGAGCTGTTTTTT. It is translated as CASSPNGPNTGELFF.

This clone showed up just once. The rearrangement uses TRBV6-6 and TRBJ2-7; 7 nucleotides match TRBD1. After removal of 5 bases from V and 7 bases from J, the junction contained 8 bases not matched to a gene. Germline V gives CDR1 MNHNY, CDR2 SVGAGI (reference sequence). The CDR3 contains 13 residues. The CDR3 DNA sequence: TGTGCCAGCAGTCCGGACAGGACCGGGGAGCAGTACTTC. This sequence encodes CASSPDRTGEQYF.

This clone was observed a few times. The chain uses TRBV7-9 and TRBJ2-7; D possibly corresponds to TRBD2 (7 bases). Between the trimmed V and J ends, which lost 5 bases and 0 bases, there was a span of 14 bases. CDR1 SEHNR and CDR2 FQNEAQ come from the germline V gene (reference sequence). There are 15 residues in the CDR3. CDR3 loop: CASSNAGGLSYEQYF. In DNA, the CDR3 is TGTGCCAGCAGCAACGCCGGGGGGCTCTCCTACGAGCAGTACTTC.

The J gene is TRBJ1-6, the V gene TRBV28, with 8 bases that match TRBD1. J gave up 6 bases and V 4 bases, and 8 bases lay outside the gene matches. Germline V CDR1 and CDR2: MDHEN, SYDVKM. This CDR3 has 16 residues. The CDR3 coding sequence is TGTGCCAGCAGTTCACCCCTACAGGGGGGTAATTCACCCCTCCACTTT. This sequence encodes CASSSPLQGGNSPLHF.

The chain carries TRBV28 and TRBJ2-2, with D unclear. Germline loops: CDR1 MDHEN, CDR2 SYDVKM. The CDR3 is 15 amino acids. V was shortened by 0 bases and J by 4 bases, with 9 bases between the two germline ends. Here the CDR3 reads CASSLWRRGTGELFF. In nucleotides, the CDR3 is TGTGCCAGCAGTTTATGGCGGCGAGGCACCGGGGAGCTGTTTTTT.

CDR3 protein: CASSARLAGTENEQFF. The DNA for the CDR3 is TGTGCCAGTAGTGCCCGACTAGCGGGAACGGAAAATGAGCAGTTCTTC. This chain joins TRBV19 and TRBJ2-1; 11 bases fit TRBD2. This CDR3 comprises 16 residues. Germline V gene sequence: CDR1 LNHDA, CDR2 SQIVND (reference sequence). V shed 5 bases and J 7 bases; nucleotides not matched to a gene: 10.

The chain recombines TRBV29-1 with TRBJ2-3; 10 positions agree with TRBD1. Germline V gene lookup returns CDR1 SQVTM and CDR2 ANQGSEA. The V gene end was trimmed by 3 bases and the J gene end by 7 bases; junction bases not matched to a gene: 7. The CDR3 length is 14 residues. CDR3 DNA sequence: TGCAGCGTTGACCGAGGACAGGGGGGGAATACGCAGTATTTT. This translates into CSVDRGQGGNTQYF.

The chain links TRBV4-2 to TRBJ2-7; TRBD2 aligns across 9 bases. The ends lost 0 bases at V and 9 bases at J; junction bases unmatched: 6. CDR3 length: 14 amino acids. From germline, CDR1 is LGHNA and CDR2 YNFKEQ. The CDR3 loop is CASSQDGTSLLQYF. CDR3 nucleotide sequence: TGTGCCAGCAGCCAAGATGGGACTAGCCTGTTGCAGTACTTC.

The rearrangement uses TRBV9 and TRBJ1-5, with a possible D match to TRBD1 (6 bases). The CDR3 has 14 residues. Germline CDR1 and CDR2: SGDLS and YYNGEE. Trimming stripped 3 bases from V and 3 bases from J, with 10 bases between. The CDR3 loop reads CASSETGHNQPQHF. The CDR3 nucleotides are TGTGCCAGCAGCGAGACAGGTCACAATCAGCCCCAGCATTTT.

This clone came up once. The chain uses TRBV12-3 or TRBV12-4 and TRBJ1-1; D is unresolved. Trimming pared 3 bases from V and 1 base from J, leaving 3 bases between. The CDR3 is 12 residues long. The CDR3 region has the DNA TGTGCCAGCAGTTTGAAGAACACTGAAGCTTTCTTT. Translating gives CASSLKNTEAFF.

The V and J genes are TRBV28 and TRBJ2-5, with D maybe TRBD1 (6 bases). Between the trimmed V and J ends, which lost 6 bases and 4 bases, there was a span of 12 bases. The CDR3 has 13 amino acids. Germline V gene data show CDR1 as MDHEN and CDR2 as SYDVKM. The CDR3 DNA reads TGTGCCAGCAGCCCCGGGACAACAGAGACCCAGTACTTC. It is translated as CASSPGTTETQYF.

The chain carries TRBV28 and TRBJ2-7, with no clear D. Germline CDR1 and CDR2: MDHEN and SYDVKM. V was pared by 3 bases and J by 5 bases, with 8 bases between. The CDR3 is 12 residues long. CDR3 DNA: TGTGCCAGCAGTTTTGGGCGCCACGAGCAGTACTTC. Amino acid sequence: CASSFGRHEQYF.

This CDR3 is CASSPGTGGVRHQPQHF. CDR3 in DNA: TGTGCCAGTAGTCCGGGGACAGGGGGCGTGAGGCACCAGCCCCAGCATTTT. The chain is built from TRBV19 and TRBJ1-5, with TRBD1 identical over 12 bases. CDR1 is LNHDA and CDR2 is SQIVND in the germline V gene (reference sequence). V gave up 5 bases and J gave up 7 bases; unmatched junction bases: 12. CDR3 length: 17 amino acids.

This chain links TRBV11-2 with TRBJ2-7; weak D call: TRBD2 (5 bases). The CDR3 spans 13 residues. Trimming cost V 3 bases and J 6 bases, with 12 bases left between them. Germline values: CDR1 SGHAT, CDR2 FQNNGV. The CDR3 loop reads CASSFTARGEQYF. CDR3 coding DNA: TGTGCCAGCAGCTTTACGGCTCGGGGCGAGCAGTACTTC. Looking up the rest from reference TRBV11-2 and TRBJ2-7 gives the full variable domain: EAGVAQSPRYKIIEKRQSVAFWCNPISGHATLYWYQQILGQGPKLLIQFQNNGVVDDSQLPKDRFSAERLKGVDSTLKIQPAKLEDSAVYLCASSFTARGEQYFGPGTRLTVT.

This chain connects TRBV2 to TRBJ1-5, with no clear D. This CDR3 spans 15 amino acids. Germline lookup yields CDR1 SNHLY and CDR2 FYNNEI. Trimming took 6 bases from V and 6 from J, leaving 18 bases between them. DNA of the CDR3: TGTGCCAGCAGCCCCGACCCCTTAAGTAGTCAGCCCCAGCATTTT. Residues: CASSPDPLSSQPQHF.

This clone occurred a few times. The chain couples TRBV5-4 to TRBJ2-7; TRBD2 matches 7 bases. The CDR3 covers 15 residues. The V gene's germline CDR1 is SGHNT and CDR2 YYREEE (reference sequence). V lost 5 bases to trimming and J lost 1 base; unmatched junction nucleotides: 9. CDR3 amino acids: CASSQGGGGSYEQYF. DNA of the CDR3: TGTGCCAGCAGTCAAGGCGGGGGAGGATCCTACGAGCAGTACTTC.

In DNA form, the CDR3 reads TGTGCCAGCAGCCCATGGAAGAATTCACCCCTCCACTTT. This translates into CASSPWKNSPLHF. The chain recombines TRBV28 with TRBJ1-6; D is ambiguous. The CDR3 length is 13 residues. The germline V gene has CDR1 MDHEN and CDR2 SYDVKM. V shed 6 bases and J shed 7 bases, with 10 bases lying between them.

The chain uses TRBV10-3 and TRBJ1-2, with 7 bases that match TRBD1. The CDR3 covers 14 residues. V trimming: 6 bases; J trimming: 8 bases; junction bases outside the gene matches: 12. Germline CDR1 ENHRY, CDR2 SYGVKD. The CDR3 sequence: CAIRPSGTDDGYTF. As DNA, the CDR3 is TGTGCCATCAGGCCATCCGGGACAGACGACGGCTACACCTTC.

V usage is TRBV7-2 and J usage is TRBJ2-7; possibly TRBD1 for D (6 bases). The V gene lost 5 bases and the J gene lost 2 bases, with 13 bases spanning the gap. This CDR3 is 14 amino acids long. CDR1 is SGHTA, CDR2 FQGNSA, per germline. The CDR3 DNA is TGTGCCAGCAGCGTCAACAGGGCGACCTACGAGCAGTACTTC. Translating it yields CASSVNRATYEQYF. The complete variable domain, with remaining parts taken from reference TRBV7-2 and TRBJ2-7, reads GAGVSQSPSNKVTEKGKDVELRCDPISGHTALYWYRQSLGQGLEFLIYFQGNSAPDKSGLPSDRFSAERTGGSVSTLTIQRTQQEDSAVYLCASSVNRATYEQYFGPGTRLTVT.

The V gene is TRBV12-5, the J gene TRBJ1-1; D gene ambiguous. The V and J ends lost 7 bases and 3 bases respectively, with 9 bases between them. CDR1 is LGHNT, CDR2 FRNRAP, per germline. There are 12 residues in the CDR3. CDR3 in amino acids: CASALEYTEAFF. As DNA, the CDR3 is TGTGCTAGTGCCCTCGAGTACACTGAAGCTTTCTTT.

Only one count was recorded for this clone. The chain combines TRBV27 with TRBJ1-2; no definite D call. V lost 8 bases to trimming and J lost 2 bases, with 9 bases between them. Germline values: CDR1 MNHEY, CDR2 SMNVEV (reference sequence). The CDR3 runs to 12 residues. The CDR3 protein is CASFGFNYGYTF. Here the CDR3 DNA reads TGTGCCAGCTTTGGCTTCAACTATGGCTACACCTTC.

The chain has TRBV10-3 and TRBJ2-7; TRBD2 matches at 8 bases. The CDR3 is 14 amino acids. Germline V gene lookup returns CDR1 ENHRY and CDR2 SYGVKD. V lost 5 bases, J lost 5 bases, and 8 bases stayed unmatched. The CDR3 is CAISKTGGPDEQYF. DNA for the CDR3: TGTGCCATCAGTAAAACGGGAGGGCCTGACGAGCAGTACTTC.